This is a list of T cell receptor beta chains from one sample in a study of T cells expressing NK-cell markers. Following a re-call of the 5' RACE reads, TCRdb has one entry per CDR3 protein and lacks DNA. In total, the table holds about 260,000 distinct CDR3 sequences. The sequenced sample was blood T cells: a sorted CD56 or NKG2C T cell subset, CD4+ or CD8+ T cells, or bulk PBMC T cells (not recorded which). The receptors were sampled from a man between 18 and 35 years old in good health. The CDR3 runs from the conserved cysteine through the conserved F or W. The order of the fields is V gene, CDR3 length, J gene, CDR3 protein.

v_gene: TRBV20-1
len: 15
j_gene: TRBJ2-3
CDR3aa: CSATLSSGISDTQYF

v_gene: TRBV3-1
len: 17
j_gene: TRBJ2-7
CDR3aa: CASSRIGGLAGGGEQYF

v_gene: TRBV20-1
len: 15
j_gene: TRBJ2-3
CDR3aa: CSARDQGFYTDTQYF

v_gene: TRBV20-1
len: 15
j_gene: TRBJ2-3
CDR3aa: CSARDWGLADAPQYF

v_gene: TRBV29-1
len: 15
j_gene: TRBJ2-3
CDR3aa: CSVKETGVGTDTQYF

v_gene: TRBV10-3
len: 12
j_gene: TRBJ2-7
CDR3aa: CAIGGQDGEQYF

v_gene: TRBV20-1
len: 12
j_gene: TRBJ2-7
CDR3aa: CSASDGIYEQYF

v_gene: TRBV12-3/TRBV12-4
len: 17
j_gene: TRBJ2-7
CDR3aa: CASSPSGGGAHSYEQYF

v_gene: TRBV24-1
len: 17
j_gene: TRBJ2-3
CDR3aa: CATSAPLGTGGADTQYF

v_gene: TRBV6-1
len: 13
j_gene: TRBJ1-2
CDR3aa: CASSRADSDGYTF

v_gene: TRBV6-5
len: 14
j_gene: TRBJ1-1
CDR3aa: CASSYSGQLSEAFF